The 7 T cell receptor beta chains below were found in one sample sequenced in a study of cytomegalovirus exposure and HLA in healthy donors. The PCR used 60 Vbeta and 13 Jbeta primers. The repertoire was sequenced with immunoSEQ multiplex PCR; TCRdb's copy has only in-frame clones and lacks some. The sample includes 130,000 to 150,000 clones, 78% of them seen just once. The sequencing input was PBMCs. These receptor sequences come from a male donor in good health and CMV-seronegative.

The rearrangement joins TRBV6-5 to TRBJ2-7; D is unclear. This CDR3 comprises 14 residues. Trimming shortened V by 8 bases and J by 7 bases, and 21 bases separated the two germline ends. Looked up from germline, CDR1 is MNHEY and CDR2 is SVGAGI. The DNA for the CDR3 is TGTGCCAGCGATCAATACAAGGTGGTGAGGGAGCAGTACTTC. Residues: CASDQYKVVREQYF.

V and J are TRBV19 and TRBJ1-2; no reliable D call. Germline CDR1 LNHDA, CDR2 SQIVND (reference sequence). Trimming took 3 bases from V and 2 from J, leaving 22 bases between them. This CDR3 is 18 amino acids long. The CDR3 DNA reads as TGTGCCAGTAGTATCAGGACTTCAGGCAGGAGGGTGAACTATGGCTACACCTTC. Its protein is CASSIRTSGRRVNYGYTF.

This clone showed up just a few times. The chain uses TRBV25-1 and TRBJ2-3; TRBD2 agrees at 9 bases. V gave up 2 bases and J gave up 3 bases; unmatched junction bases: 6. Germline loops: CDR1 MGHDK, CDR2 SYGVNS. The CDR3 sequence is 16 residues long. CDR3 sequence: CASSEGAGGRTDTQYF. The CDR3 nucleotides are TGTGCCAGCAGTGAAGGAGCGGGGGGAAGGACAGATACGCAGTATTTT.

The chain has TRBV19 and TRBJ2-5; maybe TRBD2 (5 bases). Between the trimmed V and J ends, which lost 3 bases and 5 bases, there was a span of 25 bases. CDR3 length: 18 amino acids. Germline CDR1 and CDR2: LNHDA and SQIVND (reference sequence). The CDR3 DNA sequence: TGTGCCAGTAGTATTTCCGGCAACAGAGGGATAGGAAGGGAGACCCAGTACTTC. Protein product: CASSISGNRGIGRETQYF.

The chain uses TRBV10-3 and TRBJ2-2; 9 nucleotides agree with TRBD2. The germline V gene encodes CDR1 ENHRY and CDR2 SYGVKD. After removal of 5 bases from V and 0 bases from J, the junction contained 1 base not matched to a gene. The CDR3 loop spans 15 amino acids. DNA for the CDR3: TGTGCCATCAGTAGCGGGAGGACGAACACCGGGGAGCTGTTTTTT. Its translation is CAISSGRTNTGELFF.

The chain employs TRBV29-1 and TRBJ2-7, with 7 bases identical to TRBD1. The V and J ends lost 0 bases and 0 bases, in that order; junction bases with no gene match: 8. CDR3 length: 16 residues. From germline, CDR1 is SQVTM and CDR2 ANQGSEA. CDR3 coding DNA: TGCAGCGTTGAAGATCCGGACAGGATTGACTCCTACGAGCAGTACTTC. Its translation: CSVEDPDRIDSYEQYF.

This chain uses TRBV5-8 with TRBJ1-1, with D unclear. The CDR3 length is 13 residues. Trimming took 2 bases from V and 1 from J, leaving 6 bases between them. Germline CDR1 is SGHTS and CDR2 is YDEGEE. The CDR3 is CASSLGGNTEAFF. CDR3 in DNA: TGTGCCAGCAGCTTAGGAGGGAACACTGAAGCTTTCTTT.